A single sample gave rise to the 21 T cell receptor beta chains below, sequenced in a study of blood T cell repertoires in COVID-19. TCRdb keeps only in-frame clones here, not all; method: immunoSEQ multiplex PCR. The data show about 180,000 clones, 80% to 90% seen once. The source material was peripheral blood. Every receptor here comes from a man in his late teens or twenties who had recovered from COVID-19.

This clone was seen a handful of times. The chain is built from TRBV5-4 and TRBJ1-2; maybe TRBD1 (6 bases). This CDR3 comprises 13 residues. Trimming took 4 bases from V and 4 from J, leaving 11 bases between them. In germline, CDR1 is SGHNT, CDR2 YYREEE (reference sequence). CDR3 coding DNA: TGTGCCAGCAGCGGGCAGGGGAGCTATGGCTACACCTTC. It codes for CASSGQGSYGYTF.

This clone is a singleton in its sample. The V and J genes are TRBV28 and TRBJ2-7; no clear D gene. The CDR3 consists of 11 residues. Per germline, CDR1 MDHEN and CDR2 SYDVKM. The V gene lost 5 bases and the J gene lost 4 bases, with 6 bases spanning the gap. The CDR3 is CASSRDYEQYF. CDR3 DNA: TGTGCCAGCAGTCGCGATTACGAGCAGTACTTC. The variable domain in full, completed from reference TRBV28 and TRBJ2-7, reads DVKVTQSSRYLVKRTGEKVFLECVQDMDHENMFWYRQDPGLGLRLIYFSYDVKMKEKGDIPEGYSVSREKKERFSLILESASTNQTSMYLCASSRDYEQYFGPGTRLTVT.

This sequence joins TRBV1 and TRBJ2-1; the table calls TRBD2, which could not be checked here. TRBV1 is a recognized pseudogene. The CDR3 is made up of 14 amino acids. The CDR3 sequence: CTTLLGSSYNEQFF. CDR3 DNA sequence: TGCACCACCCTTCTAGGGAGCTCCTACAATGAGCAGTTCTTC.

The chain carries TRBV5-1 and TRBJ1-4; no reliable D call. Germline V lookup: CDR1 SGHRS, CDR2 YFSETQ. Deletions cut 1 base from V and 7 bases from J, with 14 bases between. This CDR3 contains 15 residues. This CDR3 is CASSLSSVAGEKLFF. In DNA form, the CDR3 reads TGCGCCAGCAGCTTGAGTAGCGTAGCGGGTGAAAAACTGTTTTTT.

This chain uses TRBV7-2 with TRBJ1-2; no reliable D call. The CDR3 sequence is 15 residues long. The V and J ends lost 1 base and 5 bases respectively, with 14 bases between them. The germline V gene encodes CDR1 SGHTA and CDR2 FQGNSA. The CDR3 region is CASSLGPLEMYGYTF. The CDR3 DNA reads as TGTGCCAGCAGCTTAGGGCCGTTGGAGATGTATGGCTACACCTTC.

In DNA form, the CDR3 reads TGCGCCAGCAGCCCGTCAACCGACAGGTATACTGAAGCTTTCTTT. It yields the protein CASSPSTDRYTEAFF. V and J are TRBV4-3 and TRBJ1-1; perhaps TRBD1 as D (6 bases). CDR3 length equals 15 residues. V was trimmed by 4 bases and J by 5 bases, leaving 17 bases between them. Germline V gene data show CDR1 as LGHNA and CDR2 as YSLEER.

The chain combines TRBV2 with TRBJ1-5, with D perhaps matching TRBD1 (6 bases). CDR1 is SNHLY, CDR2 FYNNEI, per germline. The germline V and J ends were trimmed by 1 base and 10 bases, with 17 bases remaining between them. This CDR3 is 15 amino acids long. The CDR3 protein is CASSEGNGGLVPQHF. DNA of the CDR3: TGTGCCAGCAGTGAAGGGAACGGGGGGCTGGTTCCCCAGCATTTT.

This sequence joins TRBV9 and TRBJ1-2; a weak D match, TRBD1 (5 bases). Trimming stripped 0 bases from V and 5 bases from J, with 11 bases between. The CDR3 runs 14 residues. Germline loops: CDR1 SGDLS, CDR2 YYNGEE. The CDR3 region is CASSVGTQKYGYTF. The CDR3 DNA sequence: TGTGCCAGCAGCGTAGGGACACAAAAATATGGCTACACCTTC.

The chain recombines TRBV27 with TRBJ2-7, with TRBD2 as a possible D gene (7 bases). Germline V lookup: CDR1 MNHEY, CDR2 SMNVEV (reference sequence). V gave up 6 bases and J gave up 3 bases, with 15 bases separating them. The CDR3 runs to 14 residues. The CDR3 DNA reads TGTGCCAGCAGCTGGGGGGGACAAGACTACGAGCAGTACTTC. The encoded protein is CASSWGGQDYEQYF.

The V call is TRBV10-1, the J call TRBJ2-1, with 8 nucleotides matching TRBD1. With 6 bases clipped from V and 8 bases from J, the junction kept 9 bases outside the gene matches. The germline gives CDR1 WNHNN, CDR2 SYGVQD (reference sequence). The CDR3 is 14 residues long. In nucleotides, the CDR3 is TGCGCCAGCAGCGGACAGGGCGTTAGGGATGAGCAGTTCTTC. It is translated as CASSGQGVRDEQFF.

The chain links TRBV27 to TRBJ1-1; a weak D match, TRBD1 (6 bases). CDR1 is MNHEY and CDR2 is SMNVEV in the germline V gene (reference sequence). Trimming cost V 0 bases and J 0 bases, with 20 bases left between them. This CDR3 has 19 residues. The CDR3 is CASSLSRVEGVIMNTEAFF. The CDR3, as DNA: TGTGCCAGCAGTTTATCAAGGGTCGAGGGGGTGATCATGAACACTGAAGCTTTCTTT.

The chain couples TRBV19 to TRBJ2-5; no reliable D call. The CDR3 length is 14 residues. Germline loops: CDR1 LNHDA, CDR2 SQIVND (reference sequence). Trimming took off 5 bases at V and 3 bases at J, with 13 bases between the two ends. The CDR3: CASSVHGSKETQYF. Written as DNA, the CDR3 is TGTGCCAGTAGTGTTCACGGGTCAAAAGAGACCCAGTACTTC.

The chain uses TRBV27 and TRBJ2-7; D might be TRBD2 (5 bases). Trimming took 2 bases from V and 3 from J, leaving 8 bases between them. The CDR3 has 13 amino acids. Per germline, CDR1 MNHEY and CDR2 SMNVEV (reference sequence). This CDR3 is CASSLAGDYEQYF. CDR3 nucleotide sequence: TGTGCCAGCAGTTTAGCCGGGGACTACGAGCAGTACTTC.

J is TRBJ2-1 and V is TRBV7-8; tentatively, D is TRBD1 (7 bases). CDR1 is SGHVS, CDR2 FQNEAQ, per germline. Trimming pared 1 base from V and 3 bases from J, leaving 16 bases between. The CDR3 has 17 residues. CDR3 nucleotide sequence: TGTGCCAGCAGCTTAGGAGGGGCGGGACAGAACTACAATGAGCAGTTCTTC. It specifies CASSLGGAGQNYNEQFF.

This chain connects TRBV15 to TRBJ2-1; D might be TRBD1 (6 bases). V was clipped by 5 bases and J by 3 bases, with 8 bases between them. This CDR3 comprises 13 residues. Germline V gives CDR1 LNHNV, CDR2 YYDKDF (reference sequence). In DNA, the CDR3 is TGTGCCACCAGCGGACAGAACTACAATGAGCAGTTCTTC. Amino acids: CATSGQNYNEQFF.

This clone showed up just a few times. This rearrangement joins TRBV28 to TRBJ2-2, with 7 bases aligning to TRBD1. The CDR3 sequence is 14 residues long. Germline V gives CDR1 MDHEN, CDR2 SYDVKM. Germline trimming cut 6 bases from V and 4 bases from J; bases unmatched to any gene: 5. CDR3 DNA: TGTGCCAGCAGCCCGTCAGGGGGCACCGGGGAGCTGTTTTTT. Encoded protein: CASSPSGGTGELFF.

In this sample, this clone turned up a few times. V usage is TRBV5-4 and J usage is TRBJ2-2, with D possibly being TRBD1 (5 bases). Trimming took off 0 bases at V and 4 bases at J, with 7 bases between the two ends. The CDR3 length is 14 residues. The germline gives CDR1 SGHNT, CDR2 YYREEE (reference sequence). The CDR3 here is CASSLDRITGELFF. The CDR3 DNA reads as TGTGCCAGCAGCTTGGACAGGATCACCGGGGAGCTGTTTTTT. The whole variable domain, remainder taken from reference TRBV5-4 and TRBJ2-2, is ETGVTQSPTHLIKTRGQQVTLRCSSQSGHNTVSWYQQALGQGPQFIFQYYREEENGRGNFPPRFSGLQFPNYSSELNVNALELDDSALYLCASSLDRITGELFFGEGSRLTVL.

This rearrangement joins TRBV18 to TRBJ2-2; the D gene is possibly TRBD2 (6 bases). The V and J ends lost 5 bases and 8 bases respectively, with 15 bases between them. This CDR3 spans 14 amino acids. The germline V gene encodes CDR1 KGHSH and CDR2 LQKENI. The CDR3 DNA sequence: TGTGCCAGCTCAGCTGGGGGGATCTCGGGGGAGCTGTTTTTT. Translating it yields CASSAGGISGELFF.

The V gene is TRBV6-2 or TRBV6-3, the J gene TRBJ2-7; tentatively, D is TRBD2 (6 bases). Trimming took 5 bases from V and 4 from J, leaving 12 bases between them. There are 13 residues in the CDR3. From germline, CDR1 is MNHEY and CDR2 SVGEGT. The CDR3 loop reads CASSVQGGYEQYF. CDR3 DNA sequence: TGTGCCAGCAGTGTCCAGGGAGGATACGAGCAGTACTTC.

The rearrangement links TRBV4-1 to TRBJ2-7; 14 bases line up with TRBD2. Germline V gene sequence: CDR1 MGHRA, CDR2 YSYEKL. The CDR3 loop spans 18 amino acids. J gave up 1 base and V 1 base, and 6 bases lay outside the gene matches. In DNA form, the CDR3 reads TGCGCCAGCAGCCAAGTCCCGGGACTAGCGGGAGTTTCCTACGAGCAGTACTTC. It specifies CASSQVPGLAGVSYEQYF.

The chain uses TRBV24-1 and TRBJ2-2; 8 nucleotides align to TRBD2. The CDR3 loop spans 16 amino acids. The V segment lost 5 bases and the J segment 5 bases; nucleotides outside the gene matches: 9. Looked up from germline, CDR1 is KGHDR and CDR2 is SFDVKD. CDR3 in DNA: TGTGCCACCAGTGGGTGGAGCGGGAGAGGAACCGGGGAGCTGTTTTTT. Protein: CATSGWSGRGTGELFF.